Shown below are 15 T cell receptor beta chains from a single sample sequenced in a study of T cell responses to AZD1222 COVID-19 vaccine. Clones were read by immunoSEQ multiplex PCR, and TCRdb kept only the in-frame ones, dropping some. The sample consists of 100,000 to 150,000 clones, 90% of them appearing once. The starting material was peripheral blood, obtained on day 0 of MenACWY control vaccination. Receptor source: an adult in good health.

The CDR3 is CASSYTSGSYNEQFF. The CDR3 coding sequence is TGTGCCAGCAGTTATACTAGCGGGAGCTACAATGAGCAGTTCTTC. The chain couples TRBV6-5 to TRBJ2-1; TRBD2 matches 11 bases. This CDR3 is 15 amino acids long. CDR1 and CDR2 (germline): MNHEY, SVGAGI. After removal of 3 bases from V and 3 bases from J, the junction contained 1 base not matched to a gene.

The V call is TRBV5-1, the J call TRBJ1-6; 11 positions match TRBD1. CDR3 length equals 14 residues. After removal of 4 bases from V and 9 bases from J, the junction contained 3 bases not matched to a gene. Germline CDR1 reads SGHRS; CDR2 reads YFSETQ. CDR3 region: CASSPGQGASPLHF. CDR3 DNA: TGCGCCAGCAGCCCTGGACAGGGGGCTTCACCCCTCCACTTT.

The chain employs TRBV2 and TRBJ1-4; D is unclear. Per germline, CDR1 SNHLY and CDR2 FYNNEI. The CDR3 extends over 14 amino acids. Between the trimmed V and J ends, which lost 6 bases and 0 bases, there was a span of 8 bases. The CDR3 region is CASRKSSTNEKLFF. CDR3 DNA: TGTGCCAGCAGAAAGTCGTCAACTAATGAAAAACTGTTTTTT.

The chain links TRBV4-1 to TRBJ2-2; 9 bases fit TRBD1. The CDR3 length is 15 residues. V was pared by 2 bases and J by 7 bases, with 5 bases of the junction left unmatched. Germline V gene sequence: CDR1 MGHRA, CDR2 YSYEKL. The CDR3 nucleotides are TGCGCCAGCAGCCAATTCGGACAGGGGATCGGGGAGCTGTTTTTT. Translated, it gives CASSQFGQGIGELFF.

The chain links TRBV5-3 to TRBJ2-7; 12 positions match TRBD2. TRBV5-3 is designated an ORF whose function remains uncertain. The CDR3 covers 16 residues. V lost 4 bases and J lost 2; bases outside the gene matches: 7. The CDR3 sequence is CARSVRGTSGPYEQYF. CDR3 in DNA: TGTGCCAGAAGCGTCCGCGGGACTAGCGGGCCCTACGAGCAGTACTTC.

The chain is built from TRBV18 and TRBJ1-4; D is possibly TRBD1 (5 bases). The CDR3 consists of 15 residues. V dropped 0 bases and J dropped 5 bases, with 10 bases sitting between them. In germline, CDR1 is KGHSH, CDR2 LQKENI. CDR3 sequence: CASSPPQVLNEKLFF. The CDR3 DNA reads as TGTGCCAGCTCACCACCACAGGTTCTGAATGAAAAACTGTTTTTT.

The rearrangement links TRBV6-5 to TRBJ1-1, with 7 bases aligning to TRBD1. The junction had 13 bases not matched to a gene; V was cut back by 7 bases and J by 11 bases. Germline V gives CDR1 MNHEY, CDR2 SVGAGI. The CDR3 consists of 13 residues. The CDR3 bases are TGTGCCAGCACCGACAGGGCCACCCTTGCGGCTTTCTTT. Its protein is CASTDRATLAAFF.

The chain has TRBV3-1 (or the pseudogene TRBV3-2) and TRBJ2-7; possibly TRBD1 for D (5 bases). The CDR3 is 13 residues long. Trimming took off 3 bases at V and 3 bases at J, with 9 bases between the two ends. The germline V gene has CDR1 LGHDT and CDR2 YNNKEL (reference sequence). In DNA form, the CDR3 reads TGTGCCAGCAGCCACCAGGGTCTCTACGAGCAGTACTTC. Translation: CASSHQGLYEQYF.

The genes are TRBV27 and TRBJ1-5; tentatively, D is TRBD1 (6 bases). Germline loops: CDR1 MNHEY, CDR2 SMNVEV (reference sequence). The CDR3 extends over 16 amino acids. Trimming removed 4 bases from V and 2 bases from J, with 15 bases in between. This CDR3 is CASSSRPGVGNQPQHF. The CDR3, as DNA: TGTGCCAGCAGTTCTCGCCCAGGGGTCGGCAATCAGCCCCAGCATTTT.

V and J are TRBV2 and TRBJ2-2; 13 bases are shared with TRBD2. The CDR3 spans 16 residues. Germline V lookup: CDR1 SNHLY, CDR2 FYNNEI. Trimming took 5 bases from V and 4 from J; bases not matched to a gene: 4. In nucleotides, the CDR3 is TGTGCCAGCAGTCCCCGGACTAGCGGGGGCACCGGGGAGCTGTTTTTT. Protein: CASSPRTSGGTGELFF.

The chain carries TRBV6-2 or TRBV6-3 and TRBJ2-1; D is perhaps TRBD1 (5 bases). The CDR3 loop spans 15 amino acids. Germline V lookup: CDR1 MNHEY, CDR2 SVGEGT. Trimming removed 4 bases at V and 3 bases at J, with 13 bases between. CDR3 coding DNA: TGTGCCAGCAGTTCACAGGACCTCCACTACAATGAGCAGTTCTTC. This codes for CASSSQDLHYNEQFF.

V gene TRBV6-5 combines with J gene TRBJ1-1; 9 nucleotides match TRBD1. Germline values: CDR1 MNHEY, CDR2 SVGAGI. V shed 4 bases and J 0 bases; nucleotides not matched to a gene: 6. The CDR3 loop spans 16 amino acids. In DNA, the CDR3 is TGTGCCAGCAGTTTCCGACAGGGGGTCCTGAACACTGAAGCTTTCTTT. Translated, it gives CASSFRQGVLNTEAFF.

This clone showed up just once. This chain uses TRBV5-5 with TRBJ2-5; D is unresolved. Germline lookup yields CDR1 SGHKS and CDR2 YYEKEE (reference sequence). The CDR3 extends over 15 amino acids. V gave up 0 bases and J gave up 1 base, with 10 bases separating them. CDR3 DNA: TGTGCCAGCAGCTTGGCCGGCCCGATCCAAGAGACCCAGTACTTC. Protein sequence: CASSLAGPIQETQYF.

The V call is TRBV3-1 (or the pseudogene TRBV3-2), the J call TRBJ1-4; D is possibly TRBD1 (5 bases). The germline V gene has CDR1 LGHDT and CDR2 YNNKEL (reference sequence). V lost 3 bases to trimming and J lost 0 bases, with 11 bases between them. CDR3 length equals 16 residues. The CDR3 DNA sequence: TGTGCCAGCAGCCACCTAGACAGTTCAACTAATGAAAAACTGTTTTTT. It yields the protein CASSHLDSSTNEKLFF.

The V call is TRBV6-1, the J call TRBJ1-5; D perhaps matches TRBD1 (5 bases). CDR3 length: 15 residues. The V and J ends lost 3 bases and 2 bases respectively, with 11 bases between them. Germline V CDR1 and CDR2: MNHNS, SASEGT. CDR3 residues: CASSDAGDGNQPQHF. CDR3 DNA sequence: TGTGCCAGCAGTGACGCGGGGGATGGCAATCAGCCCCAGCATTTT.